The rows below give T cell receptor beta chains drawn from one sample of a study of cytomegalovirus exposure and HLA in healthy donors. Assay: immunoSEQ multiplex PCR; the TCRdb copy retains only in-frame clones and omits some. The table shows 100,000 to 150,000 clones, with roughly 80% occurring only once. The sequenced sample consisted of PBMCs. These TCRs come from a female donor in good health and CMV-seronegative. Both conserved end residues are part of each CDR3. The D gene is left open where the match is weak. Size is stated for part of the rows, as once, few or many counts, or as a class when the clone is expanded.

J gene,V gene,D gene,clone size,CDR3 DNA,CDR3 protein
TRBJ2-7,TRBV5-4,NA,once,TGTGCCAGCAGTACCGGGACTCTGGGGATCTACGAGCAGTACTTC,CASSTGTLGIYEQYF
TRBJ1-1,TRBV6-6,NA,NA,TGTGCCAGCAGGCGACAGTCTGTTGGCACTGAAGCTTTCTTT,CASRRQSVGTEAFF
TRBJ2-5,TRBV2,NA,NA,TGTGCCAGCAGTGAGTGGAGAGACCAAGAGACCCAGTACTTC,CASSEWRDQETQYF
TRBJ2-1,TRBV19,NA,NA,TGTGCCAGTAGTATTTTCTCGACTACAAGCTCCTACAATGAGCAGTTCTTC,CASSIFSTTSSYNEQFF
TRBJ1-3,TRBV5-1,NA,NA,TGCGCCAGCAGCTACTCCATACAGGGCTCTGGAAACACCATATATTTT,CASSYSIQGSGNTIYF
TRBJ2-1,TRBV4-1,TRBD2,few,TGCGCCAGCAGCCAGACTAGCGCGACCTACAATGAGCAGTTCTTC,CASSQTSATYNEQFF
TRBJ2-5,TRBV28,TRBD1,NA,TGTGCCAGCAGTAAAGGACAGGGTTGGGGAAAGACCCAGTACTTC,CASSKGQGWGKTQYF
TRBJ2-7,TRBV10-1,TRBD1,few,TGCGCCAGCGCGCAGGGGGAAACCTACGAGCAGTACTTC,CASAQGETYEQYF
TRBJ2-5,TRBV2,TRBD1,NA,TGTGCCAGCAGTGAAGGACAGGGCCGGTGGGAGACCCAGTACTTC,CASSEGQGRWETQYF
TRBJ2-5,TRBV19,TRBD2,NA,TGTGCCAGTAGTATAGGGACTAGCGGAACCCCAGACGCCTTTCAAGAGACCCAGTACTTC,CASSIGTSGTPDAFQETQYF
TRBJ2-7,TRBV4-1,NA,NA,TGCGCCAGCAGCCAAAGTATTGGAGACGAGCAGTACTTC,CASSQSIGDEQYF
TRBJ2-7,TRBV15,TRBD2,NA,TGTGCCACCAGCAGGGGGGGACTAGCTAGCGAGCAGTACTTC,CATSRGGLASEQYF
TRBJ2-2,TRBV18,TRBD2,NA,TGTGCCAGCTCACCCAGCGGGGGTGCCGGGGAGCTGTTTTTT,CASSPSGGAGELFF
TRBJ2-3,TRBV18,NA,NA,TGTGCCAGCTCACCACTAGGAGTAGATACGCAGTATTTT,CASSPLGVDTQYF
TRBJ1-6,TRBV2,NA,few,TGTGCCAGCAGTGTTCAGGTCTATAATTCACCCCTCCACTTT,CASSVQVYNSPLHF